This entry lists 21 T cell receptor beta chains sequenced from one sample in a study of shared clonotypes between healthy human individuals. Clones were read by immunoSEQ multiplex PCR, and TCRdb kept only the in-frame ones, dropping some. The sample has millions of clones, 90% to 95% seen once; the top ten hold approximately 0.4%. The sample was naive CD4+ T cells from PBMCs. Documented subset: CD45RA+ positively selected. The source is a man younger than 30 in good health. Some clones in this sample may be carry-over from other donors' samples.

This clone has just one count. The rearrangement uses TRBV7-9 and TRBJ2-5, with D perhaps assigned TRBD1 or TRBD2 (5 bases each). The V and J ends lost 3 bases and 1 base respectively, with 9 bases between them. This CDR3 has 14 amino acids. Germline lookup yields CDR1 SEHNR and CDR2 FQNEAQ (reference sequence). CDR3 nucleotides: TGTGCCAGCAGCTTTGCAGGGACCCAAGAGACCCAGTACTTC. Translating it yields CASSFAGTQETQYF.

The chain carries TRBV13 and TRBJ1-5; 8 nucleotides line up with TRBD1. Trimming cost V 0 bases and J 1 base; bases outside gene matches: 11. CDR3 length: 19 residues. Germline CDR1 is PRHDT and CDR2 is FYEKMQ (reference sequence). The CDR3 nucleotides are TGTGCCAGCAGCTTAGGGTGTGGACAGGGAACATACAGCAATCAGCCCCAGCATTTT. Encoded protein: CASSLGCGQGTYSNQPQHF.

The chain links TRBV4-2 to TRBJ2-7, with 7 bases identical to TRBD1. This CDR3 is built from 17 residues. Unmatched junction bases numbered 10, after V lost 0 bases and J lost 2 bases. Germline lookup yields CDR1 LGHNA and CDR2 YNFKEQ. CDR3: CASSQDGSGGSTYEQYF. The CDR3 nucleotides are TGTGCCAGCAGCCAAGACGGATCAGGGGGTAGCACCTACGAGCAGTACTTC.

V and J are TRBV28 and TRBJ2-2, with 12 bases identical to TRBD1. The CDR3 consists of 17 residues. Unmatched junction bases numbered 10, after V lost 5 bases and J lost 6 bases. Germline V gene sequence: CDR1 MDHEN, CDR2 SYDVKM. The CDR3 DNA reads TGTGCCAGCAGTGAATGGGGACAGGGGGCGACAGCCGGGGAGCTGTTTTTT. Translated: CASSEWGQGATAGELFF.

V usage is TRBV7-2 and J usage is TRBJ1-1, with 10 bases lining up with TRBD1. Trimming took 10 bases from V and 4 from J; bases not matched to a gene: 6. The CDR3 runs 13 residues. Germline CDR1 is SGHTA and CDR2 is FQGNSA. The CDR3 spells CATTRTGGTEAFF. CDR3 DNA: TGTGCCACCACTCGGACAGGGGGCACTGAAGCTTTCTTT.

This rearrangement joins TRBV11-2 to TRBJ2-2; 7 bases map to TRBD1. The CDR3 is 15 amino acids. Germline V gene data show CDR1 as SGHAT and CDR2 as FQNNGV. The junction had 4 bases not matched to a gene; V was cut back by 5 bases and J by 1 base. In nucleotides, the CDR3 is TGTGCCAGCAGCCCCGACAGGGAGAACACCGGGGAGCTGTTTTTT. Protein: CASSPDRENTGELFF.

The chain has TRBV2 and TRBJ2-7; D is possibly TRBD1 (5 bases). This CDR3 spans 13 amino acids. The V end lost 6 bases, the J end lost 5 bases, and 14 bases lay between the germline ends. Germline V gene lookup returns CDR1 SNHLY and CDR2 FYNNEI. This CDR3 is CASRANRYDEQYF. In DNA, the CDR3 is TGTGCCAGCAGAGCGAACAGGTACGACGAGCAGTACTTC. Complete variable domain (other parts from reference TRBV2 and TRBJ2-7): EPEVTQTPSHQVTQMGQEVILRCVPISNHLYFYWYRQILGQKVEFLVSFYNNEISEKSEIFDDQFSVERPDGSNFTLKIRSTKLEDSAMYFCASRANRYDEQYFGPGTRLTVT.

The rearrangement uses TRBV7-9 and TRBJ2-7; D ambiguous. Germline V gene data show CDR1 as SEHNR and CDR2 as FQNEAQ (reference sequence). The CDR3 has 16 amino acids. Trimming took 5 bases from V and 0 from J, leaving 17 bases between them. CDR3 coding DNA: TGTGCCAGCAGCGACGCGTGGGCCCCCGACTCCTACGAGCAGTACTTC. This translates into CASSDAWAPDSYEQYF.

The chain links TRBV6-1 to TRBJ1-5, with 7 bases fitting TRBD1. The germline V gene encodes CDR1 MNHNS and CDR2 SASEGT. The CDR3 is 15 amino acids. Germline trimming cut 5 bases from V and 5 bases from J; bases unmatched to any gene: 9. This chain's CDR3 is CASSHPGQPDQPQHF. DNA of the CDR3: TGTGCCAGCAGTCACCCGGGACAGCCCGATCAGCCCCAGCATTTT.

The chain is built from TRBV10-1 and TRBJ2-4; D may correspond to TRBD1 or TRBD2 (5 bases each). Germline values: CDR1 WNHNN, CDR2 SYGVQD (reference sequence). The CDR3 spans 15 residues. With 6 bases removed from V and 5 bases from J, the gap between germline ends came to 17 bases. CDR3: CASRGTPGQENIQYF. CDR3 DNA sequence: TGCGCCAGCAGGGGGACCCCAGGCCAAGAAAACATTCAGTACTTC.

The chain combines TRBV14 with TRBJ2-2, with TRBD2 matching over 15 bases. There are 20 residues in the CDR3. The J segment lost 2 bases and the V segment lost 4 bases, leaving 11 bases of the junction unmatched. Looked up from germline, CDR1 is SGHDN and CDR2 is FVKESK. The CDR3 sequence is CASSLLWTSGRDRNTGELFF. CDR3 in DNA: TGTGCCAGCAGCCTTCTATGGACTAGCGGGAGGGATCGAAACACCGGGGAGCTGTTTTTT.

The J gene is TRBJ2-2, the V gene TRBV27; weak D call: TRBD2 (6 bases). There are 15 residues in the CDR3. The germline CDR1 and CDR2 sequences are MNHEY and SMNVEV (reference sequence). Deletions cut 3 bases from V and 4 bases from J, with 12 bases between. The CDR3 spells CASSLLGSGTGELFF. CDR3 DNA sequence: TGTGCCAGCAGTTTGCTCGGGAGTGGCACCGGGGAGCTGTTTTTT.

This clone came up a few times. This specimen includes other DNA sequences encoding the same CDR3. The chain is built from TRBV6-5 and TRBJ1-5; tentative D call: TRBD1 (5 bases). The CDR3 is 15 residues long. V gave up 0 bases and J gave up 1 base, with 7 bases separating them. In germline, CDR1 is MNHEY, CDR2 SVGAGI. The CDR3 loop is CASSYSGGSNQPQHF. The CDR3 bases are TGTGCCAGCAGTTACTCGGGGGGGAGCAATCAGCCCCAGCATTTT.

J is TRBJ2-7 and V is TRBV5-1; 11 bases line up with TRBD2. Trimming cost V 4 bases and J 6 bases; bases outside gene matches: 18. The CDR3 covers 18 residues. CDR1 is SGHRS and CDR2 is YFSETQ in the germline V gene. As DNA, the CDR3 is TGCGCCAGCAGCCCCGGTGAGGCCCTAGCGGGAGGTGGGGGCGAGCAGTACTTC. It translates to CASSPGEALAGGGGEQYF.

The CDR3 DNA reads as TGTGCCAGCAGTTTGGCCGCGGGACCGTCCGGCTACACCTTC. This encodes CASSLAAGPSGYTF. V gene TRBV28 combines with J gene TRBJ1-2, with D tentatively TRBD1 (5 bases). CDR1 is MDHEN, CDR2 SYDVKM, per germline. Trimming removed 3 bases at V and 8 bases at J, with 16 bases between. The CDR3 runs 14 residues.

The chain links TRBV5-3 to TRBJ2-7, with 7 bases identical to TRBD1. TRBV5-3 is filed as an ORF, its function uncertain. The CDR3 has 15 amino acids. V lost 4 bases, J lost 0 bases, and 7 bases stayed unmatched. CDR3 residues: CARSRNRGPSYEQYF. CDR3 DNA: TGTGCCAGAAGCCGAAACAGGGGTCCCTCCTACGAGCAGTACTTC.

This clone was found once. An end of the junction does not agree with germline; a read error may underlie this. The chain carries TRBV5-4 and TRBJ2-2; D is unclear. Germline loops: CDR1 SGHNT, CDR2 YYREEE (reference sequence). CDR3 length: 14 residues. In DNA form, the CDR3 reads TGTGCCAGCAGCGGTGAACCGAACACTGGGGAGCTGTTTTTT. It specifies CASSGEPNTGELFF. Together with reference TRBV5-4 and TRBJ2-2, the CDR3 gives the full variable domain: ETGVTQSPTHLIKTRGQQVTLRCSSQSGHNTVSWYQQALGQGPQFIFQYYREEENGRGNFPPRFSGLQFPNYSSELNVNALELDDSALYLCASSGEPNTGELFFGEGSRLTVL.

The table lists this clone with a count of one. The V and J genes are TRBV5-4 and TRBJ2-1, with 14 bases aligning to TRBD2. Germline V gives CDR1 SGHNT, CDR2 YYREEE (reference sequence). Trimming cost V 4 bases and J 7 bases; bases outside gene matches: 7. This CDR3 has 16 amino acids. CDR3 sequence reads: CASSTPGLAGVNEQFF. In nucleotides, the CDR3 is TGTGCCAGCAGCACCCCGGGACTAGCGGGAGTAAATGAGCAGTTCTTC.

The chain links TRBV29-1 to TRBJ1-1; D call uncertain. The V end was cut by 2 bases, the J end by 4 bases, with 8 bases between. The germline CDR1 and CDR2 sequences are SQVTM and ANQGSEA. The CDR3 consists of 12 residues. The CDR3 sequence is CSVEKVSTEAFF. CDR3 sequence (DNA): TGCAGCGTTGAAAAGGTCAGCACTGAAGCTTTCTTT.

The chain couples TRBV27 to TRBJ2-7, with a tentative D call TRBD2 (5 bases). Germline CDR1 is MNHEY and CDR2 is SMNVEV (reference sequence). V lost 3 bases, J lost 5 bases, and 14 bases lay in between. The CDR3 loop spans 14 amino acids. CDR3 protein: CASSFSRVRDEQYF. CDR3 in DNA: TGTGCCAGCAGTTTTAGTAGGGTGCGGGACGAGCAGTACTTC.

The chain has TRBV28 and TRBJ2-6; no reliable D call. Trimming left V 6 bases short and J 1 base short, with 10 bases between. Germline V CDR1 and CDR2: MDHEN, SYDVKM. This CDR3 comprises 15 residues. This chain's CDR3 is CASSQDGSGANVLTF. CDR3 bases: TGTGCCAGCAGCCAGGACGGATCTGGGGCCAACGTCCTGACTTTC.